A selection of T cell receptor beta chains follows, all from one sample in a study of T-cell reconstitution after alpha-beta-depleted transplantation in children. TCRdb redid the calling of the PCR reads with MiXCR, one entry per CDR3 protein. Of about 980,000 distinct CDR3 sequences in the sample, 25% to 30% were seen once. The sample was PBMCs, mostly from graft donor cells, taken 360 days after TCRalphabeta/CD19-depleted stem cell transplant. These receptor sequences come from a boy less than two years old who had a stem cell transplant for SCID, so the T cells may come from the graft donor. CDR3s include the opening cysteine and the closing phenylalanine or tryptophan. Fields, in order: V gene, J gene, CDR3 protein.

>TRBV11-1|TRBJ2-2
CASSLAVTGVFNTGELFF
>TRBV7-2|TRBJ2-6
CASSWGGANVLTF
>TRBV9|TRBJ2-5
CASSVATEETQYF
>TRBV7-9|TRBJ2-2
CASTSDLRGDTGELFF
>TRBV20-1|TRBJ2-1
CSVTRRRGYNEQFF
>TRBV7-9|TRBJ2-7
CASSLAGGRTYEQYF
>TRBV9|TRBJ2-2
CASSVGSSGGSGELFF
>TRBV4-1|TRBJ1-6
CASSRGQGEYSPLHF
>TRBV12-3/TRBV12-4|TRBJ2-4
CASSGDRRAKNIQYF
>TRBV29-1|TRBJ2-6
CSVSSSGANVLTF
>TRBV29-1|TRBJ2-7
CSVGWGTGSAYEQYF
>TRBV4-3|TRBJ2-1
CASSQVGGPSYNEQFF
>TRBV30|TRBJ2-1
CAWGAGRSYNEQFF
>TRBV11-3|TRBJ2-1
CASSITSGGTSYNEQFF
>TRBV20-1|TRBJ1-5
CSARGLTGTNQPQHF
>TRBV5-5|TRBJ1-2
CASSLLEGVGGYTF
>TRBV7-7|TRBJ2-5
CASSLVGGSYQETQYF
>TRBV12-3/TRBV12-4|TRBJ1-1
CASNKQSNTEAFF
>TRBV2|TRBJ2-1
CASSEGSGVGEQFF
>TRBV5-1|TRBJ2-6
CASSLRTDNSGANVLTF
>TRBV7-8|TRBJ2-5
CASSLDREHRETQYF
>TRBV11-2|TRBJ2-7
CASSLNDNYEQYF
>TRBV29-1|TRBJ2-7
CSVGQSYEQYF
>TRBV4-3|TRBJ2-3
CASSQVLAGSTDTQYF
>TRBV5-5|TRBJ1-1
CASSLVDTEAFF
>TRBV29-1|TRBJ2-3
CSFSPAGLQTSDTQYF
>TRBV4-3|TRBJ2-2
CASSPQSIPTGELFF
>TRBV5-1|TRBJ1-5
CASSLRGLNNQPQHF
>TRBV4-3|TRBJ2-3
CASSPLGAGGPADTQYF
>TRBV20-1|TRBJ1-2
CSARGYTF
>TRBV7-2|TRBJ1-1
CASSLLDRAEAFF
>TRBV5-1|TRBJ2-7
CASSRRDSSSYEQYF
>TRBV9|TRBJ2-6
CASSVGFRDAGANVLTF
>TRBV24-1|TRBJ2-3
CATSDGGEPLSTDTQYF
>TRBV5-1|TRBJ2-7
CASSFLQGANYEQYF
>TRBV12-3/TRBV12-4|TRBJ2-7
CASSLRDSAYEQYF
>TRBV5-1|TRBJ2-7
CASSLDGGRDEQYF
>TRBV7-9|TRBJ2-5
CASSLAILAQETQYF
>TRBV24-1|TRBJ2-1
CATSDLRGRVTGTGHNEQFF
>TRBV29-1|TRBJ2-1
CSAGEGEQFF
>TRBV6-1|TRBJ1-3
CASSESLLSSGNTIYF
>TRBV5-6|TRBJ1-2
CASSFVLEDGYTF
>TRBV12-3/TRBV12-4|TRBJ2-7
CASSSSGLAGPYEQYF
>TRBV2|TRBJ2-5
CASRKDRTGEETQYF
>TRBV13|TRBJ2-3
CASKEYGFHTDTQYF
>TRBV12-3/TRBV12-4|TRBJ2-7
CASSLRMGASSYEQYF
>TRBV2|TRBJ1-1
CASSGFRVGTEAFF
>TRBV12-3/TRBV12-4|TRBJ1-4
CASSTHFGNEKLFF
>TRBV7-2|TRBJ1-2
CASSAMRSGDGYTF
>TRBV12-3/TRBV12-4|TRBJ2-4
CASSRPEFLAKNIQYF
>TRBV9|TRBJ2-2
CASSVAGSRTGELFF
>TRBV5-1|TRBJ2-7
CASSFDRNEQYF
>TRBV4-3|TRBJ2-7
CASSQGTGNFYEQYF
>TRBV12-3/TRBV12-4|TRBJ1-2
CASWTGKGTRGGYTF
>TRBV7-2|TRBJ2-5
CASSLASGGALKTQYF